This entry lists 6 T cell receptor beta chains sequenced from one sample in a study of T cell responses to AZD1222 COVID-19 vaccine (dated by TCRdb to about 2021). The library was obtained by the immunoSEQ multiplex PCR assay. TCRdb obtained this table from immuneACCESS and retained in-frame rearrangements with V and J assigned. These tables miss some clones; where compared with another copy, unresolved V genes account for less than half of the shortfall, and the remainder is unexplained. The sample data list 130,000 or so clones, and roughly nine tenths of these were observed just once. The biggest ten clones account for about 27% of the sample. The time point label, read with the paper, signifies: baseline before first vaccination. Specimen: peripheral blood, collected on day 0 of AZD1222 vaccination. These receptors all stem from an adult in good health.

The CDR3 DNA is TGTGCCAGCAGCAAAGAGACGGGGCACAATCAGCCCCAGCATTTT. It is translated as CASSKETGHNQPQHF. V usage is TRBV21-1 and J usage is TRBJ1-5. TRBV21-1 is termed a pseudogene. The length of the CDR3 is 15 residues.

V usage is TRBV9 and J usage is TRBJ1-1; maybe TRBD1 (5 bases). Deletions cut 4 bases from V and 1 base from J, with 14 bases between. The CDR3 has 15 residues. In germline, CDR1 is SGDLS, CDR2 YYNGEE. In DNA form, the CDR3 reads TGTGCCAGCAGCTCTTCCCCCCAGGGGAACACTGAAGCTTTCTTT. Translating gives CASSSSPQGNTEAFF.

This sequence joins TRBV9 and TRBJ1-1; D is perhaps TRBD1 (6 bases). This CDR3 is built from 16 residues. Trimming pared 2 bases from V and 1 base from J, leaving 15 bases between. CDR1 and CDR2 (germline): SGDLS, YYNGEE. The CDR3 nucleotides read TGTGCCAGCAGCGTCCGCCCAACAGGGTCGAACACTGAAGCTTTCTTT. Its protein product is CASSVRPTGSNTEAFF.

The chain has TRBV29-1 and TRBJ1-2; D is perhaps TRBD1 (5 bases). CDR3 length: 12 amino acids. Trimming cost V 3 bases and J 6 bases, with 11 bases left between them. CDR1 and CDR2 (germline): SQVTM, ANQGSEA. The DNA of the CDR3 is TGCAGCGTTGAGGGGCTTGGCAATGGCTACACCTTC. Its protein product is CSVEGLGNGYTF.

The V call is TRBV27, the J call TRBJ1-6; D perhaps matches TRBD1 (6 bases). The CDR3 sequence is 19 residues long. V dropped 0 bases and J dropped 0 bases, with 15 bases sitting between them. Per germline, CDR1 MNHEY and CDR2 SMNVEV (reference sequence). Here the CDR3 DNA reads TGTGCCAGCAGTTTATCCGGGACAAGGGGATACTCCTATAATTCACCCCTCCACTTT. The encoded protein is CASSLSGTRGYSYNSPLHF.

The chain is built from TRBV5-1 and TRBJ1-5; TRBD1 might be the D (5 bases). The germline V gene has CDR1 SGHRS and CDR2 YFSETQ. Deletions cut 0 bases from V and 2 bases from J, with 9 bases between. The CDR3 spans 15 residues. The CDR3 sequence: CASSLAGDGNQPQHF. CDR3 sequence (DNA): TGCGCCAGCAGCTTGGCCGGGGACGGCAATCAGCCCCAGCATTTT.